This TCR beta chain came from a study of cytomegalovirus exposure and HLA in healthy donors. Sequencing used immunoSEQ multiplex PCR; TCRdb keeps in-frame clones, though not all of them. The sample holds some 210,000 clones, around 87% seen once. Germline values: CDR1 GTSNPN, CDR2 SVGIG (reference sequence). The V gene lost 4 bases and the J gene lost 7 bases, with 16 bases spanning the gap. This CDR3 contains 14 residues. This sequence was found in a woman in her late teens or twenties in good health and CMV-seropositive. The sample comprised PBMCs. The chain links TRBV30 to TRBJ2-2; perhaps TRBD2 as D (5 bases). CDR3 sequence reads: CAWKATTYGGELFF. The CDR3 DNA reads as TGTGCCTGGAAGGCGACTACTTACGGCGGGGAGCTGTTTTTT. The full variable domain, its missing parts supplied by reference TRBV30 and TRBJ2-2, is SQTIHQWPATLVQPVGSPLSLECTVEGTSNPNLYWYRQAAGRGLQLLFYSVGIGQISSEVPQNLSASRPQDRQFILSSKKLLLSDSGFYLCAWKATTYGGELFFGEGSRLTVL.